The text below deals with one T cell receptor beta chain. Per germline, CDR1 MNHNS and CDR2 SASEGT. The germline V and J ends were trimmed by 1 base and 4 bases, with 14 bases remaining between them. The CDR3 runs 15 residues. The sample originates from a study of blood T cell repertoires in COVID-19. In the study overall: From T cells, B-cell-depleted T cells, or PBMCs came the material, which was cDNA or gDNA.

Method: immunoSEQ multiplex PCR; TCRdb's copy keeps in-frame clones and lacks some. This table holds hundreds of thousands of clones, approximately 83% found once. This sequence was found in a young woman who had recovered from COVID-19. This chain uses TRBV6-1 with TRBJ2-7, with a possible D match to TRBD1 (6 bases). Sequencing was done on a sample of peripheral blood. The DNA for the CDR3 is TGTGCCAGCAGTGAAGAAGGCGGACAGAAGTACGAGCAGTACTTC. It yields the protein CASSEEGGQKYEQYF.